The next 10 T cell receptor beta chains were all read from a single sample in a study of shared clonotypes between healthy human individuals. Only in-frame clones appear in the TCRdb table, and some are missing; sequencing was by immunoSEQ multiplex PCR. This sample has approximately 2.5 million clones; around 90% occur once, and the top ten carry roughly 0.13%. Sequencing used naive CD4+ T cells sorted from blood. Subset meaning: CD45RA+ positively selected. These receptors came from a man aged 18 to 35 in good health.

The V and J genes are TRBV4-1 and TRBJ1-5; a weak D match, TRBD1 (5 bases). Trimming pared 2 bases from V and 3 bases from J, leaving 8 bases between. Per the germline V gene, CDR1 is MGHRA and CDR2 is YSYEKL. This CDR3 region has 14 residues. CDR3 sequence: CASSQQGPNQPQHF. DNA of the CDR3: TGCGCCAGCAGCCAACAGGGTCCCAATCAGCCCCAGCATTTT.

The J gene is TRBJ2-1, the V gene TRBV9; a possible D gene is TRBD1 (5 bases). The CDR3 spans 14 residues. The germline CDR1 and CDR2 sequences are SGDLS and YYNGEE. Trimming cost V 0 bases and J 9 bases, with 13 bases left between them. The CDR3 DNA reads as TGTGCCAGCAGCGTAGGCCAGGGTACGGCTGAGCAGTTCTTC. It is translated as CASSVGQGTAEQFF.

The rearrangement joins TRBV18 to TRBJ2-1; 10 bases map to TRBD2. The CDR3 length is 15 residues. In germline, CDR1 is KGHSH, CDR2 LQKENI. V lost 6 bases and J lost 5; bases outside the gene matches: 7. The CDR3 DNA reads as TGTGCCAGCTCCCTCGGACTAGCGGCGAACAATGAGCAGTTCTTC. It specifies CASSLGLAANNEQFF.

V is TRBV7-2 and J is TRBJ2-5, with D perhaps TRBD1 (6 bases). V lost 1 base and J 0 bases, leaving 9 bases between the germline ends. The germline gives CDR1 SGHTA, CDR2 FQGNSA. CDR3 length equals 15 residues. The CDR3 nucleotides read TGTGCCAGCAGCTTAGTAAGGGGGTACCAAGAGACCCAGTACTTC. Its translation is CASSLVRGYQETQYF.

The chain couples TRBV7-2 to TRBJ2-5, with 13 nucleotides matching TRBD2. The germline V gene has CDR1 SGHTA and CDR2 FQGNSA. This CDR3 is built from 13 residues. V shed 5 bases and J 13 bases; nucleotides not matched to a gene: 7. The DNA for the CDR3 is TGTGCCAGCAGCGCAGAGGGACTAGCGGGGTGGTACTTC. Translating gives CASSAEGLAGWYF.

This rearrangement joins TRBV6-4 to TRBJ1-4, with 7 nucleotides matching TRBD1. CDR1 and CDR2 (germline): MRHNA, SNTAGT. J lost 2 bases, V lost 7 bases, and 13 bases had no gene match. The CDR3 is 17 residues long. This CDR3 reads CASILQGKLGTNEKLFF. CDR3 nucleotide sequence: TGTGCCAGCATTCTACAGGGGAAGTTAGGTACTAATGAAAAACTGTTTTTT.

The rearrangement uses TRBV10-3 and TRBJ1-6, with D tentatively TRBD1 (5 bases). In germline, CDR1 is ENHRY, CDR2 SYGVKD. This CDR3 spans 14 amino acids. Deletions cut 4 bases from V and 8 bases from J, with 12 bases between. The DNA for the CDR3 is TGTGCCATCAGTGCCGGGGGACCGGATTCACCCCTCCACTTT. Its protein is CAISAGGPDSPLHF.

This chain links TRBV2 with TRBJ1-6, with D hard to call. V gave up 3 bases and J gave up 11 bases, with 14 bases separating them. Germline-derived CDR1 and CDR2 are SNHLY and FYNNEI. The CDR3 totals 14 residues. The CDR3 DNA is TGTGCCAGCAGTGAGGGTGTCCCATTGACACCCCTCCACTTT. Translation: CASSEGVPLTPLHF. The complete variable domain, with remaining parts taken from reference TRBV2 and TRBJ1-6, reads EPEVTQTPSHQVTQMGQEVILRCVPISNHLYFYWYRQILGQKVEFLVSFYNNEISEKSEIFDDQFSVERPDGSNFTLKIRSTKLEDSAMYFCASSEGVPLTPLHFGNGTRLTVT.

The V gene is TRBV27, the J gene TRBJ2-1; TRBD2 agrees at 8 bases. CDR3 size: 19 residues. The J segment lost 7 bases and the V segment lost 2 bases, leaving 19 bases of the junction unmatched. Germline assignment: CDR1 MNHEY and CDR2 SMNVEV (reference sequence). The CDR3 DNA reads TGTGCCAGCAGTTTAGCCTTGTCGCTACGGGGGGGCCTCCGGAATGAGCAGTTCTTC. This sequence encodes CASSLALSLRGGLRNEQFF.

A single count supports this clone. This chain connects TRBV27 to TRBJ2-1; 9 positions match TRBD1. CDR3 length equals 18 residues. Germline trimming cut 0 bases from V and 5 bases from J; bases unmatched to any gene: 11. Germline V gene sequence: CDR1 MNHEY, CDR2 SMNVEV (reference sequence). The CDR3 DNA is TGTGCCAGCAGTTTATCGGTAGCTAGGGACAGGGTTGACAATGAGCAGTTCTTC. As protein: CASSLSVARDRVDNEQFF.